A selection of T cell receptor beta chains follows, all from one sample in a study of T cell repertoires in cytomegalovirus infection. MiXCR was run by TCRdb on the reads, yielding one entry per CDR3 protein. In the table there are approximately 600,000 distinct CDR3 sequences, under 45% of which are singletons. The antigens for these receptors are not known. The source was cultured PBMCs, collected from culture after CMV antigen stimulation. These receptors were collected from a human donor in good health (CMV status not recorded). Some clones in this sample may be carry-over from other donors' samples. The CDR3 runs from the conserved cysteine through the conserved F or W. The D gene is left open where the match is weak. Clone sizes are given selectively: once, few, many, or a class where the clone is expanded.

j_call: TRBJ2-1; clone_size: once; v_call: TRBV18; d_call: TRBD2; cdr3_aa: CASSTTSGRDAEQFF; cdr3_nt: TGTGCCAGCTCAACAACTAGCGGGAGGGACGCTGAGCAGTTCTTC
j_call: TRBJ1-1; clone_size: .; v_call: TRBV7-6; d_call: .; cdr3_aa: CASSLARPNKRNTEAFF; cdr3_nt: TGTGCCAGCAGCTTAGCGAGACCGAATAAGAGGAACACTGAAGCTTTCTTT
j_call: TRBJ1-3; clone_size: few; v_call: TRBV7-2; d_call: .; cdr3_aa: CASSLVEGNSGNTIYF; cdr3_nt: TGTGCCAGCAGCTTAGTGGAGGGCAACTCTGGAAACACCATATATTTT
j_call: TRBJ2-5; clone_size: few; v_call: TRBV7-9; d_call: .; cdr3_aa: CASSLDPKPETQYF; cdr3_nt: TGTGCCAGCAGCTTGGACCCTAAACCAGAGACCCAGTACTTC
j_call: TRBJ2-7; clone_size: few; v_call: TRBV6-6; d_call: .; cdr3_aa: CASSYPREGRSYEQYF; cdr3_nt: TGTGCCAGCAGTTACCCCCGGGAAGGGAGGTCCTACGAGCAGTACTTC
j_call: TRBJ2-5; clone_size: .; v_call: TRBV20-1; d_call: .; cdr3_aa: CSASPAGVQETQYF; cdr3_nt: TGCAGTGCTAGCCCCGCCGGGGTCCAAGAGACCCAGTACTTC
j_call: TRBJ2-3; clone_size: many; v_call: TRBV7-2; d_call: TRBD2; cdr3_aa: CASSLMGGGADTQYF; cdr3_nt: TGTGCCAGCAGCTTAATGGGGGGAGGGGCAGATACGCAGTATTTT
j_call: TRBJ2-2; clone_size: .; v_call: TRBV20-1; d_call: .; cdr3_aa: CSASGDTGELFF; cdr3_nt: TGCAGTGCTAGTGGCGACACCGGGGAGCTGTTTTTT
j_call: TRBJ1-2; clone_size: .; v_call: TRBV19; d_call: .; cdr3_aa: CASSMGAGDYGYTF; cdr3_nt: TGTGCCAGTAGTATGGGAGCAGGGGACTATGGCTACACCTTC
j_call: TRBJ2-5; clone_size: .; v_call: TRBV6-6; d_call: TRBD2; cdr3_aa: CASSRPGLGSETQYF; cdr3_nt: TGTGCCAGCAGTAGACCGGGACTAGGTTCGGAGACCCAGTACTTC
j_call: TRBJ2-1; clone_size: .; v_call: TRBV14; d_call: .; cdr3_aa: CASSQWGLGYNEQFF; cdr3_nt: TGTGCCAGCAGCCAATGGGGGCTAGGCTACAATGAGCAGTTCTTC
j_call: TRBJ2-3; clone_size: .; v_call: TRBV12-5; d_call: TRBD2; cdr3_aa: CASGSILAGTADTQYF; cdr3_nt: TGTGCTAGTGGTTCGATACTAGCGGGTACCGCAGATACGCAGTATTTT
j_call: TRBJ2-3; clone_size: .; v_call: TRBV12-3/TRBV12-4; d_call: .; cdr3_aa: CASSGTSRDTQYF; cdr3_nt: TGTGCCAGCAGTGGGACGTCCAGGGATACGCAGTATTTT
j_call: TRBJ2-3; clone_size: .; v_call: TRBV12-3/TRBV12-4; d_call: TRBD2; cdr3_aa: CASSRRRGGTDTQYF; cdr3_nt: TGTGCCAGCAGCCGTAGGCGGGGGGGCACAGATACGCAGTATTTT
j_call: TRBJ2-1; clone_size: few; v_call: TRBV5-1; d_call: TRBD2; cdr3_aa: CASSELADNEQFF; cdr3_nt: TGCGCCAGCAGCGAACTAGCGGACAATGAGCAGTTCTTC
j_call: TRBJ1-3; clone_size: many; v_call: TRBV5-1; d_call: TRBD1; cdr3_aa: CASSFDRGSGNTIYF; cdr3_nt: TGCGCCAGCAGCTTTGACAGGGGCTCTGGAAACACCATATATTTT
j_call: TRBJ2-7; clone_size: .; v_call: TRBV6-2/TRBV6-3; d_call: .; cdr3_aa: CASRTGTYYEQYF; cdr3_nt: TGTGCCAGCAGAACCGGGACATATTACGAGCAGTACTTC
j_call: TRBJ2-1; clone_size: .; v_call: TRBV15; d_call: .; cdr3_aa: CATSRDRVRDYNEQFF; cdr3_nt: TGTGCCACCAGCAGAGACCGGGTGCGGGACTACAATGAGCAGTTCTTC
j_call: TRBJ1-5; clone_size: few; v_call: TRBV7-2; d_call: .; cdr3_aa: CASSQVGSLQPQHF; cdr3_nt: TGTGCCAGCAGCCAGGTGGGGAGCCTTCAGCCCCAGCATTTT
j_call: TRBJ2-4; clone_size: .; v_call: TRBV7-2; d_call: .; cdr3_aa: CASSPKAYIQYF; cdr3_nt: TGTGCCAGCAGCCCCAAAGCGTACATTCAGTACTTC
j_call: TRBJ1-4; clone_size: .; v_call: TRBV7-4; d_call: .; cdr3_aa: CASGGTNEKLFF; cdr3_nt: TGTGCCAGCGGGGGGACTAATGAAAAACTGTTTTTT
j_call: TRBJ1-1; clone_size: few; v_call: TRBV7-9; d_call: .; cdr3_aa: CASSKLVNTEAFF; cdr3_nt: TGTGCCAGCAGCAAACTGGTAAACACTGAAGCTTTCTTT
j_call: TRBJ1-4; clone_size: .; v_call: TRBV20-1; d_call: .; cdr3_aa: CSARWTVEEKLFF; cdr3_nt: TGCAGTGCTAGATGGACGGTAGAGGAAAAACTGTTTTTT
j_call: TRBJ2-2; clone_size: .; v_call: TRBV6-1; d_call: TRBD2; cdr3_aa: CASRGRGVDTGELFF; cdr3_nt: TGTGCCAGCAGAGGGCGGGGGGTGGACACCGGGGAGCTGTTTTTT
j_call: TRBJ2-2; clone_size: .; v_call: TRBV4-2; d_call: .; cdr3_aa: CASSRAMGQGYKTGELFF; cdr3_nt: TGTGCCAGCAGCCGGGCAATGGGGCAGGGGTACAAGACCGGGGAGCTGTTTTTT
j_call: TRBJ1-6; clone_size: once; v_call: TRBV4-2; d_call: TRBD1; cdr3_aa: CASSDFWGQGNSPLHF; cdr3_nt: TGTGCCAGCAGCGACTTTTGGGGACAGGGGAATTCACCCCTCCACTTT
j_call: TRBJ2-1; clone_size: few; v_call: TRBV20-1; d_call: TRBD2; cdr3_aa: CSARLTGGTNEQFF; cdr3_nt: TGCAGTGCTAGGCTTACGGGAGGGACGAATGAGCAGTTCTTC
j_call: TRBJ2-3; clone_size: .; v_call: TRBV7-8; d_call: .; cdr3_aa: CASSLTTGRTITDTQYF; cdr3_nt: TGTGCCAGCAGCTTAACAACCGGCAGAACAATCACAGATACGCAGTATTTT
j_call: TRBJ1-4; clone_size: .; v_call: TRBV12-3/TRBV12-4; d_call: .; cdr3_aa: CASSFKAWSEKLFF; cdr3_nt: TGTGCCAGCAGTTTCAAAGCCTGGAGTGAAAAACTGTTTTTT
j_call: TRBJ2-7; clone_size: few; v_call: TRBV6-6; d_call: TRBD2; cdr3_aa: CASTPAGGFYEQYF; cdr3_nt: TGTGCCAGCACCCCCGCGGGGGGCTTCTACGAGCAGTACTTC
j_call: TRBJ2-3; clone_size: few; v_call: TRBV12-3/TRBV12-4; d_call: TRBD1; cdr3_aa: CAIRTGGTDTQYF; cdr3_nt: TGTGCCATCCGAACAGGGGGCACAGATACGCAGTATTTT
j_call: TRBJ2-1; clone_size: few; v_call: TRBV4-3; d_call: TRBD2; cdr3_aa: CASSRGLAGGPGEQFF; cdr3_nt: TGCGCCAGCAGCCGGGGACTAGCGGGAGGGCCGGGTGAGCAGTTCTTC
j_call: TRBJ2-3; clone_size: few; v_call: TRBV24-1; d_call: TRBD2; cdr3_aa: CATSELAGDTQYF; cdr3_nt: TGTGCCACCAGTGAGTTAGCGGGAGATACGCAGTATTTT
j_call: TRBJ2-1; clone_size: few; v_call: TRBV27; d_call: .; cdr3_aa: CASSEIGDEQFF; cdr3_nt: TGTGCCAGCAGCGAGATTGGCGATGAGCAGTTCTTC
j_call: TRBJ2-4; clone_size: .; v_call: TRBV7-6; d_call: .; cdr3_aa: CASSPERGREWHF; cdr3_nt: TGTGCCAGCAGCCCAGAGAGGGGGCGGGAGTGGCACTTC
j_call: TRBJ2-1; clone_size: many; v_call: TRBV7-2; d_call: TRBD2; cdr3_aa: CASSLGGSGVNNEQFF; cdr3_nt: TGTGCCAGCAGCTTAGGGGGTAGCGGGGTGAACAATGAGCAGTTCTTC
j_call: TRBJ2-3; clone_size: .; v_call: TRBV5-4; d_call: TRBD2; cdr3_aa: CASSLVIPGLAGGDTDTQYF; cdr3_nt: TGTGCCAGCAGCTTGGTAATCCCGGGACTAGCGGGGGGAGACACAGATACGCAGTATTTT
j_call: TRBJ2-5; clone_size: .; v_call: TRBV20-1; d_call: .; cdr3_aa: CSAGSVETQYF; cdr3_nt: TGCAGTGCTGGGTCTGTGGAGACCCAGTACTTC
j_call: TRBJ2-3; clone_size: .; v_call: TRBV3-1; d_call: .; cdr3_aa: CASSQTGFPTDTQYF; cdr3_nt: TGTGCCAGCAGCCAGACGGGGTTCCCCACAGATACGCAGTATTTT
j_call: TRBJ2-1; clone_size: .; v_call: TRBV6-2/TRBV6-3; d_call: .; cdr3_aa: CASMELAHNEQFF; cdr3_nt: TGTGCCAGCATGGAATTAGCGCACAATGAGCAGTTCTTC
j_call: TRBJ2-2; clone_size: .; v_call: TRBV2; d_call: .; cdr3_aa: CASSRTTGGELFF; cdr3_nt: TGTGCCAGCAGCAGGACTACTGGCGGGGAGCTGTTTTTT
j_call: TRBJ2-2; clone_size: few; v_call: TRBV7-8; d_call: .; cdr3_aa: CASSSQRVGGELFF; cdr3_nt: TGTGCCAGCAGCTCTCAGAGAGTAGGGGGGGAGCTGTTTTTT
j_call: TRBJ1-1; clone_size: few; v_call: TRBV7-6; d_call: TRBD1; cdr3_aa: CASSLRQGGNTEAFF; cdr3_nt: TGTGCCAGCAGCCTTAGACAGGGCGGGAACACTGAAGCTTTCTTT
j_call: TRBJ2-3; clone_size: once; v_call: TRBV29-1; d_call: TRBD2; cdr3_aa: CSVESGGGRADTQYF; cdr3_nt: TGCAGCGTTGAATCGGGAGGTGGGAGGGCAGATACGCAGTATTTT
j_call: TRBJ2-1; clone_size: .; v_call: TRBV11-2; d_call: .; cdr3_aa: CASSATYGLFF; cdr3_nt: TGTGCCAGCAGCGCCACCTACGGGCTGTTCTTC
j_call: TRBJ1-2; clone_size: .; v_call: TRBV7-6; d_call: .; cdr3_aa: CASSTNLGLLNYGYTF; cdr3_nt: TGTGCCAGCAGCACTAACTTGGGACTGTTAAACTATGGCTACACCTTC
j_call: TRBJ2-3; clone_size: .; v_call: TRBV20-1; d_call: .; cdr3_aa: CSAILVVFDTQYF; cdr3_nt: TGCAGTGCTATACTAGTGGTGTTTGATACGCAGTATTTT
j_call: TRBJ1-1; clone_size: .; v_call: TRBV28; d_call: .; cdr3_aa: CATNSGVEAFF; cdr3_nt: TGTGCCACCAATTCGGGGGTTGAAGCTTTCTTT
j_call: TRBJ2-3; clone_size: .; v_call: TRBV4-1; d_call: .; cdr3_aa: CASSQDGGTHGLDTQYF; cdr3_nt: TGTGCCAGCAGCCAAGACGGAGGGACTCATGGGTTGGATACGCAGTATTTT
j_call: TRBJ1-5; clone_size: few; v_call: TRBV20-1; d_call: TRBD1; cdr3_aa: CSAGDRPNQPQHF; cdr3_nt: TGCAGTGCGGGGGACAGGCCCAATCAGCCCCAGCATTTT
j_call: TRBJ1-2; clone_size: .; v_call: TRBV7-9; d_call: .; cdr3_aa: CASSLIRATGTYEGYTF; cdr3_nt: TGTGCCAGCAGCTTAATTCGGGCCACGGGGACCTATGAAGGCTACACCTTC
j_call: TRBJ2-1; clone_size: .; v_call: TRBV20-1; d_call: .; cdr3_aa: CSARGIVRYNEQFF; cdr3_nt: TGCAGTGCCCGAGGGATAGTACGCTACAATGAGCAGTTCTTC
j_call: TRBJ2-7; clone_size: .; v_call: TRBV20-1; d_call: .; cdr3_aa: CSAREPRGTYEQYF; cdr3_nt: TGCAGTGCTAGAGAGCCCCGGGGAACCTACGAGCAGTACTTC